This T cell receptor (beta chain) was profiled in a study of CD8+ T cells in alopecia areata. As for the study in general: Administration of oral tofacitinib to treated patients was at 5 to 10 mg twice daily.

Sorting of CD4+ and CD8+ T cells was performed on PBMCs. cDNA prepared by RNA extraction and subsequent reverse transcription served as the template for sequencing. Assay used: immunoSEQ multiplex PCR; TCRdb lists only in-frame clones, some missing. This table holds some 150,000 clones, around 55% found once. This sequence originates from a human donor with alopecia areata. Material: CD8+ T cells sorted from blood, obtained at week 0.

CDR3 protein: CASSLSSGSGYEQYF. The CDR3 DNA reads TGTGCCAGCAGTTTATCGTCAGGGTCAGGCTACGAGCAGTACTTC. The chain couples TRBV27 to TRBJ2-5; possible D gene TRBD1, 5 bases. The closer fit of TRBJ2-7 to the DNA end suggests the J call may be wrong. Germline CDR1 and CDR2: MNHEY and SMNVEV (reference sequence). This CDR3 has 15 amino acids.